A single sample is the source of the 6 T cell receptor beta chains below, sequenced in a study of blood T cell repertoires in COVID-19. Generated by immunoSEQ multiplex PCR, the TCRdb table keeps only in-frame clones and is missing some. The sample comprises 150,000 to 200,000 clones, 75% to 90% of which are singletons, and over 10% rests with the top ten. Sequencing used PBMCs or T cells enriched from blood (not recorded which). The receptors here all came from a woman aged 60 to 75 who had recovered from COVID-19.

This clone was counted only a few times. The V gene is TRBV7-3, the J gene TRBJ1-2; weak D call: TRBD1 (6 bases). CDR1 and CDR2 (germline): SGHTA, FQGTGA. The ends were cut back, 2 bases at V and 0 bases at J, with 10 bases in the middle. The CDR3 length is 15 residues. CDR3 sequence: CASSLGTPSNYGYTF. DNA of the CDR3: TGTGCCAGCAGCTTAGGGACACCCTCTAACTATGGCTACACCTTC.

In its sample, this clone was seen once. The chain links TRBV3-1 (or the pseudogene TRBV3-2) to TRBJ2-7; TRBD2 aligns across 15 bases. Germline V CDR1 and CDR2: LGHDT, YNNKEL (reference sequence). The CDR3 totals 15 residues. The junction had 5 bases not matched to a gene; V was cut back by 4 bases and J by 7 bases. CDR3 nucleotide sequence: TGTGCCAGCAGCCTCGGGACTAGCGGGGGGTTGGAGCAGTACTTC. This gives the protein CASSLGTSGGLEQYF.

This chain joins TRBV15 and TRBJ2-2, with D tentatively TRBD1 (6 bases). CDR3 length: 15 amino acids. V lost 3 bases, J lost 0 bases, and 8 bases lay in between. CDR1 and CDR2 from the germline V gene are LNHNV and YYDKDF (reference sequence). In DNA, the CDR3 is TGTGCCACCAGCAGGGGGGCCTCGAACACCGGGGAGCTGTTTTTT. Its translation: CATSRGASNTGELFF.

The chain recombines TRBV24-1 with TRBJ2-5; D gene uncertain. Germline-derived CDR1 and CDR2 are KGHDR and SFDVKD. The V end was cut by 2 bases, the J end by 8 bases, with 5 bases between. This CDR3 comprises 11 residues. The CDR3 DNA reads TGTGCCACCAGTGATTCGAGAACCCAGTACTTC. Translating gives CATSDSRTQYF.

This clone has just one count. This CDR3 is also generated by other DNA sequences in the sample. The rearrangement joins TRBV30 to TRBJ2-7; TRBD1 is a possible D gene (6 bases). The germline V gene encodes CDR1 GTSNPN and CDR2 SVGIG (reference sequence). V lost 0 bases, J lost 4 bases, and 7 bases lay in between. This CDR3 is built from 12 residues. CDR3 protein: CAWSVQGYEQYF. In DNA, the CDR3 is TGTGCCTGGAGTGTACAGGGATACGAGCAGTACTTC.

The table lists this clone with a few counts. The CDR3 DNA reads TGTGCCAGCAGATCGGGGCCCGGCGGGGACACTGAAGCTTTCTTT. Translated, it gives CASRSGPGGDTEAFF. This sequence joins TRBV27 and TRBJ1-1, with D perhaps TRBD1 (5 bases). This CDR3 has 15 amino acids. Germline assignment: CDR1 MNHEY and CDR2 SMNVEV (reference sequence). V lost 6 bases and J 3 bases, leaving 17 bases between the germline ends.